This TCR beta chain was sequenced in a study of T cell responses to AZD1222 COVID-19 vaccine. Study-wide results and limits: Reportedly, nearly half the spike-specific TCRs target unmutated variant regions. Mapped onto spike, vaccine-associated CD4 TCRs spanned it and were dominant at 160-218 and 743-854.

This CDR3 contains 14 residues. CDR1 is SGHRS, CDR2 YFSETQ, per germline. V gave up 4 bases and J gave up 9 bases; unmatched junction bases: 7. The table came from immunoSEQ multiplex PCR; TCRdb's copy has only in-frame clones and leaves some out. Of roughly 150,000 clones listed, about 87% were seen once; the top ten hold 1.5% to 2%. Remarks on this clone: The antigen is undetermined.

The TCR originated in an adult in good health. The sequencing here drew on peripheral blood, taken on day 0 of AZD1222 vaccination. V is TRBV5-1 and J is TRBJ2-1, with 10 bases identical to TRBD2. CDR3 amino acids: CASSQRTSGSEQFF. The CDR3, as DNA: TGCGCCAGCAGCCAACGGACTAGCGGCAGTGAGCAGTTCTTC.